These 29 T cell receptor beta chains share one sample of origin, sequenced in a study of identical twins. In TCRdb, the 5' RACE reads were re-called with MiXCR into one record per CDR3 protein. The sample includes roughly 720,000 distinct CDR3 sequences, 15% to 20% seen only once; the top ten take 10% to 15%. The same data also contributed to another study, on T cells expressing NK-cell markers.

Sequenced sample: PBMCs. The receptors shown here come from a woman aged 18-30 years in good health.

This clonotype was seen more than once but under ten times. The CDR3 sequence is CASSERGSGNTIYF. In nucleotides, the CDR3 is TGTGCCAGCAGTGAAAGGGGCTCTGGAAACACCATATATTTT. The V call is TRBV2, the J call TRBJ1-3, with D possibly TRBD1 on 5 matching bases. Looked up from germline, CDR1 is SNHLY and CDR2 is FYNNEI. The V end lost 2 bases, the J end lost 0 bases, and 5 bases lay between the germline ends. The CDR3 runs 14 residues.

This rearrangement joins TRBV7-9 to TRBJ2-3; D is undetermined. The CDR3 is 13 amino acids. Trimming removed 2 bases from V and 6 bases from J, with 9 bases in between. Germline CDR1 SEHNR, CDR2 FQNEAQ (reference sequence). Here the CDR3 reads CASSLPLGDTQYF. The CDR3 DNA reads as TGTGCCAGCAGCTTACCCCTGGGGGATACGCAGTATTTT.

In its sample, this clonotype was seen many times. The chain combines TRBV20-1 with TRBJ2-5, with D unclear. The CDR3 has 12 amino acids. Germline V gene sequence: CDR1 DFQATT, CDR2 SNEGSKA (reference sequence). V was shortened by 0 bases and J by 2 bases, with 4 bases between the two germline ends. The CDR3, as DNA: TGCAGTGCTAGAGAGAATCAAGAGACCCAGTACTTC. It is translated as CSARENQETQYF.

The chain has TRBV12-3 or TRBV12-4 and TRBJ2-1, with unresolved D. Trimming stripped 5 bases from V and 10 bases from J, with 12 bases between. The CDR3 sequence is 12 residues long. The CDR3 DNA follows: TGTGCCAGCAGTCCGACCGAAATGGAGCAGTTCTTC. Amino acid sequence: CASSPTEMEQFF.

V and J are TRBV12-3 or TRBV12-4 and TRBJ1-1; no definite D call. The ends were cut back, 3 bases at V and 1 base at J, with 15 bases in the middle. The CDR3 consists of 16 residues. DNA of the CDR3: TGTGCCAGCAGTTTGATCCCCCCCAAGGGGAACACTGAAGCTTTCTTT. It codes for CASSLIPPKGNTEAFF.

This clonotype was recorded a few times. This chain joins TRBV20-1 and TRBJ2-1; 9 bases align to TRBD2. The CDR3 has 14 residues. V dropped 5 bases and J dropped 3; count of bases not matched to a gene: 5. Germline V gene lookup returns CDR1 DFQATT and CDR2 SNEGSKA (reference sequence). CDR3 amino acids: CSAGLAGLYNEQFF. The CDR3 nucleotides are TGCAGTGCTGGTCTAGCGGGGCTCTACAATGAGCAGTTCTTC.

In DNA, the CDR3 is TGTGCCAGCAGCTTTATTACAGGGGCCAACGTCCTGACTTTC. Amino acid sequence: CASSFITGANVLTF. The chain links TRBV7-2 to TRBJ2-6; no reliable D call. V was pared by 3 bases and J by 4 bases, with 7 bases between. Germline V gene lookup returns CDR1 SGHTA and CDR2 FQGNSA. The CDR3 runs to 14 residues.

This clonotype was detected a few times. This chain links TRBV7-2 with TRBJ1-2; D is possibly TRBD1 (6 bases). The CDR3 is 15 amino acids. In germline, CDR1 is SGHTA, CDR2 FQGNSA. The ends were cut back, 1 base at V and 3 bases at J, with 12 bases in the middle. The CDR3 coding sequence is TGTGCCAGCAGCTTAGTAGGCCGACAGGACTATGGCTACACCTTC. This codes for CASSLVGRQDYGYTF.

This clonotype was counted only a few times. J is TRBJ2-7 and V is TRBV29-1; D is ambiguous. The ends were cut back, 0 bases at V and 0 bases at J, with 12 bases in the middle. Germline CDR1 is SQVTM and CDR2 is ANQGSEA. This CDR3 has 15 residues. The CDR3 DNA reads as TGCAGCGTTGAAGATTTAGAATCCGGCTCCTACGAGCAGTACTTC. Its protein product is CSVEDLESGSYEQYF.

This sequence joins TRBV3-1 and TRBJ1-1; D is perhaps TRBD1 (6 bases). Trimming stripped 2 bases from V and 2 bases from J, with 12 bases between. The CDR3 is 15 amino acids. CDR1 is LGHDT, CDR2 YNNKEL, per germline (reference sequence). This CDR3 reads CASSQIRGGNTEAFF. The CDR3 bases are TGTGCCAGCAGCCAAATAAGGGGGGGTAACACTGAAGCTTTCTTT.

This clonotype was counted between two and nine times. The chain joins TRBV5-1 to TRBJ1-4, with 8 bases fitting TRBD1. The V and J ends lost 7 bases and 3 bases, in that order; junction bases with no gene match: 8. The germline V gene has CDR1 SGHRS and CDR2 YFSETQ. This CDR3 is built from 15 residues. CDR3 protein: CASATQGVANEKLFF. The CDR3 DNA reads as TGCGCCAGCGCCACACAGGGGGTGGCTAATGAAAAACTGTTTTTT.

J is TRBJ2-7 and V is TRBV20-1, with 9 nucleotides matching TRBD1. The J segment lost 6 bases and the V segment lost 6 bases, leaving 6 bases of the junction unmatched. The CDR3 contains 12 residues. Germline V gives CDR1 DFQATT, CDR2 SNEGSKA (reference sequence). CDR3: CSAGQGLPEQYF. The CDR3 coding sequence is TGCAGTGCCGGACAGGGGTTGCCCGAGCAGTACTTC.

This chain connects TRBV27 to TRBJ2-5, with a possible D match to TRBD1 (6 bases). Germline lookup yields CDR1 MNHEY and CDR2 SMNVEV (reference sequence). The V and J ends lost 3 bases and 5 bases respectively, with 13 bases between them. The CDR3 covers 14 residues. The CDR3 here is CASSLDSDFETQYF. The DNA for the CDR3 is TGTGCCAGCAGTTTGGACAGCGATTTTGAGACCCAGTACTTC.

The V gene is TRBV20-1, the J gene TRBJ2-2; D unclear. In germline, CDR1 is DFQATT, CDR2 SNEGSKA (reference sequence). This CDR3 is 14 amino acids long. Trimming took 1 base from V and 6 from J, leaving 12 bases between them. The CDR3 DNA follows: TGCAGTGCTAGAGCCCCCGCAGGAGCCGGGGAGCTGTTTTTT. It specifies CSARAPAGAGELFF.

This chain uses TRBV5-1 with TRBJ2-1, with 11 bases matching TRBD1. The length of the CDR3 is 14 residues. Trimming took 3 bases from V and 8 from J; bases not matched to a gene: 4. Germline CDR1 is SGHRS and CDR2 is YFSETQ. This chain's CDR3 is CASSWGQGVDEQFF. For the CDR3, the DNA is TGCGCCAGCAGCTGGGGACAGGGGGTCGATGAGCAGTTCTTC.

The rearrangement uses TRBV29-1 and TRBJ1-2; TRBD1 is a possible D gene (5 bases). The CDR3 runs to 13 residues. The V end was cut by 7 bases, the J end by 6 bases, with 18 bases between. In germline, CDR1 is SQVTM, CDR2 ANQGSEA. The CDR3 here is CSASQGPRNGYTF. CDR3 DNA: TGCAGCGCATCTCAGGGCCCCAGGAATGGCTACACCTTC.

The rearrangement joins TRBV7-9 to TRBJ2-2; D gene unclear. The germline CDR1 and CDR2 sequences are SEHNR and FQNEAQ (reference sequence). V lost 1 base, J lost 1 base, and 10 bases lay in between. The CDR3 covers 16 residues. This chain's CDR3 is CASSLGSVLNTGELFF. The CDR3 DNA reads TGTGCCAGCAGCTTAGGGTCGGTCCTGAACACCGGGGAGCTGTTTTTT.

This clonotype occurred many times. The chain links TRBV28 to TRBJ2-7; D might be TRBD2 (5 bases). V was cut by 8 bases and J by 4 bases, with 9 bases left in between. Germline assignment: CDR1 MDHEN and CDR2 SYDVKM. CDR3 length: 11 residues. The CDR3 protein is CASAGSYEQYF. CDR3 coding DNA: TGTGCCAGCGCGGGCAGTTACGAGCAGTACTTC. The complete variable domain, with remaining parts taken from reference TRBV28 and TRBJ2-7, reads DVKVTQSSRYLVKRTGEKVFLECVQDMDHENMFWYRQDPGLGLRLIYFSYDVKMKEKGDIPEGYSVSREKKERFSLILESASTNQTSMYLCASAGSYEQYFGPGTRLTVT.

The chain recombines TRBV12-3 or TRBV12-4 with TRBJ1-3; D not certain. V lost 6 bases and J lost 0, with 12 bases in between. The CDR3 runs 15 residues. The CDR3 loop is CASRHTRSSGNTIYF. CDR3 nucleotides: TGTGCCAGCAGGCACACACGGAGCTCTGGAAACACCATATATTTT.

This clonotype was observed a few times. The V gene is TRBV20-1, the J gene TRBJ1-2; possible D gene TRBD1, 5 bases. This CDR3 has 10 residues. Trimming removed 3 bases at V and 7 bases at J, with 6 bases between. Looked up from germline, CDR1 is DFQATT and CDR2 is SNEGSKA (reference sequence). The chain's CDR3 is CSARQGGYTF. DNA of the CDR3: TGCAGTGCTAGGCAGGGTGGCTACACCTTC.

The V and J genes are TRBV20-1 and TRBJ2-1, with TRBD2 matching over 9 bases. Germline CDR1 DFQATT, CDR2 SNEGSKA (reference sequence). The CDR3 loop spans 14 amino acids. Germline trimming cut 7 bases from V and 6 bases from J; bases unmatched to any gene: 10. CDR3 in amino acids: CSGIPGLAANEQFF. The CDR3 region has the DNA TGCAGTGGGATCCCGGGACTAGCCGCCAATGAGCAGTTCTTC.

This clonotype has only one observation. The chain links TRBV5-1 to TRBJ2-7; TRBD2 matches at 8 bases. This CDR3 has 14 residues. The ends lost 7 bases at V and 2 bases at J; junction bases unmatched: 8. The germline CDR1 and CDR2 sequences are SGHRS and YFSETQ. CDR3 sequence (DNA): TGCGCCAGCGGCACGACAGCGGGGGCCTACGAGCAGTACTTC. Translating it yields CASGTTAGAYEQYF.

This clonotype occurred a few times. V is TRBV15 and J is TRBJ2-3, with a weak D call TRBD1 (6 bases). Trimming cost V 3 bases and J 3 bases, with 10 bases left between them. The CDR3 is 14 residues long. Germline V gene sequence: CDR1 LNHNV, CDR2 YYDKDF (reference sequence). The CDR3 reads CATSRDTGTDTQYF. The DNA for the CDR3 is TGTGCCACCAGCAGGGACACAGGGACAGATACGCAGTATTTT.

This clonotype was recorded a few times. This chain uses TRBV6-5 with TRBJ2-7; TRBD2 matches 10 bases. V shed 6 bases and J 1 base; nucleotides not matched to a gene: 9. CDR1 is MNHEY, CDR2 SVGAGI, per germline. The CDR3 is 16 amino acids. Here the CDR3 reads CASSLTVAGGSYEQYF. CDR3 DNA sequence: TGTGCCAGCAGCTTAACGGTAGCGGGAGGTTCCTACGAGCAGTACTTC.

This clonotype occurred a few times. CDR3 sequence: CASSYHNVEDFEQYF. DNA of the CDR3: TGTGCCAGCAGTTACCACAACGTTGAGGATTTCGAGCAGTACTTC. J is TRBJ2-7 and V is TRBV6-5; D remains unclear. Germline values: CDR1 MNHEY, CDR2 SVGAGI. Trimming removed 2 bases from V and 6 bases from J, with 17 bases in between. The CDR3 extends over 15 amino acids.

J is TRBJ2-7 and V is TRBV7-2; 8 bases are shared with TRBD2. The length of the CDR3 is 15 residues. Germline CDR1 SGHTA, CDR2 FQGNSA. With V trimmed by 5 bases and J by 4 bases, 10 bases remained unmatched. The CDR3 region is CASSKASGSQYEQYF. CDR3 nucleotide sequence: TGTGCCAGCAGCAAGGCTAGCGGGTCCCAGTACGAGCAGTACTTC. The full variable domain, completed using reference TRBV7-2 and TRBJ2-7, is GAGVSQSPSNKVTEKGKDVELRCDPISGHTALYWYRQSLGQGLEFLIYFQGNSAPDKSGLPSDRFSAERTGGSVSTLTIQRTQQEDSAVYLCASSKASGSQYEQYFGPGTRLTVT.

This clonotype showed up just a few times. V and J are TRBV3-1 and TRBJ2-3; 8 positions match TRBD2. The CDR3 consists of 15 residues. Unmatched junction bases numbered 8, after V lost 5 bases and J lost 4 bases. Looked up from germline, CDR1 is LGHDT and CDR2 is YNNKEL (reference sequence). This chain's CDR3 is CASSSSGLDADTQYF. In DNA form, the CDR3 reads TGTGCCAGCAGCTCCTCGGGACTAGACGCAGATACGCAGTATTTT.

The CDR3 protein is CASSPPQASGRGSEQYF. CDR3 sequence (DNA): TGTGCCAGCAGCCCCCCCCAGGCTAGCGGGAGGGGGTCCGAGCAGTACTTC. The chain uses TRBV9 and TRBJ2-7, with TRBD2 matching over 12 bases. Germline V CDR1 and CDR2: SGDLS, YYNGEE. The length of the CDR3 is 17 residues. V gave up 4 bases and J gave up 6 bases; unmatched junction bases: 14. Looking up the rest from reference TRBV9 and TRBJ2-7 gives the full variable domain: DSGVTQTPKHLITATGQRVTLRCSPRSGDLSVYWYQQSLDQGLQFLIQYYNGEERAKGNILERFSAQQFPDLHSELNLSSLELGDSALYFCASSPPQASGRGSEQYFGPGTRLTVT.

The chain uses TRBV20-1 and TRBJ1-1, with TRBD1 identical over 8 bases. The ends lost 0 bases at V and 14 bases at J; junction bases unmatched: 17. The germline CDR1 and CDR2 sequences are DFQATT and SNEGSKA (reference sequence). This CDR3 is built from 15 residues. For the CDR3, the DNA is TGCAGTGCTAGAGATAAGCGGGTCCTCGGGACAGGTGTGTTCTTT. It specifies CSARDKRVLGTGVFF.